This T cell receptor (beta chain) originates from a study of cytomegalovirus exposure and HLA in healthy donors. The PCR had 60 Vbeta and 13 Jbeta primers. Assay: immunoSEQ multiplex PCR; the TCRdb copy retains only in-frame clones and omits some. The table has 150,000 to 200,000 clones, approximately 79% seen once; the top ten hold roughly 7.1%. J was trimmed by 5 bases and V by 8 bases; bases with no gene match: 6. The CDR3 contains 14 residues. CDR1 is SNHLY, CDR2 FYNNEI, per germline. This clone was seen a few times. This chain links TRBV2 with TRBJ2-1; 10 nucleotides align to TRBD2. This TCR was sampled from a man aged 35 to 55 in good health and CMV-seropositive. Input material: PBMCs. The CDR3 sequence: CASPLLAGDNEQFF. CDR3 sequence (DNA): TGTGCCAGCCCTCTCCTAGCGGGGGACAATGAGCAGTTCTTC.